This entry features one T cell receptor beta chain sequence. Its antigen is currently unknown. CDR3 length equals 15 residues. Deletions cut 2 bases from V and 0 bases from J, with 8 bases between. CDR1 is MNHEY, CDR2 SVGEGT, per germline. One entry per CDR3 protein results from TCRdb running MiXCR on the 5' RACE reads. The sample has 450,000 or so distinct CDR3 sequences; more than 20% are singletons. This sample was included in a study of identical twins. Study results and caveats: Invariant cells of the MAIT and iNKT types might have partly distorted the zero-insertion analyses. Out-of-frame alpha sequences common to twins were enriched for low generation probability.

The same specimen was also included in a second study, on T cells expressing NK-cell markers. This second study notes: Sequenced donors, eight in total, included seven who were HCMV-seropositive and one who was seronegative.

The sequence was obtained from a woman younger than 35 in good health. The sequencing input was CD4+ T cells sorted from blood. This rearrangement joins TRBV6-2 or TRBV6-3 to TRBJ2-1; D is unclear. Here the CDR3 DNA reads TGTGCCAGCAGTTACCAGTGGGGCTCCTACAATGAGCAGTTCTTC. Translated: CASSYQWGSYNEQFF.